Listed below are T cell receptor beta chains from one sample, sequenced in a study of blood T cells in healthy people across ages. TCRdb re-called the 5' RACE reads through MiXCR, storing one row per CDR3 protein. The table lists 700,000 to 1,000,000 distinct CDR3 sequences, around 42% of them singletons, with around 21% in the top ten. The sequenced sample was blood. The origin of the receptors is a man between 60 and 75 years old in good health. Both conserved end residues are part of each CDR3. A D gene is named only where the DNA matches it firmly. Clone size is not always given. Where it is, it says once, few, many or a class for expanded clones.

TRBV15	TRBJ2-3	-	TRBD1	CATSRVNRGETDTQYF	TGTGCCACCAGCAGAGTAAACAGGGGGGAGACAGATACGCAGTATTTT
TRBV20-1	TRBJ2-4	-	TRBD1	CSAGGTGGKLTKNIQYF	TGCAGTGCTGGGGGGACAGGGGGTAAACTAACCAAAAACATTCAGTACTTC
TRBV29-1	TRBJ2-7	many	-	CSVGDDMTSYEQYF	TGCAGCGTTGGGGATGACATGACCTCCTACGAGCAGTACTTC
TRBV6-6	TRBJ2-5	-	TRBD2	CASRRGTSWETQYF	TGTGCCAGCAGACGCGGGACTAGCTGGGAGACCCAGTACTTC
TRBV9	TRBJ2-5	-	-	CASSQGTIETQYF	TGTGCCAGCAGCCAGGGGACCATAGAGACCCAGTACTTC
TRBV11-3	TRBJ2-7	-	-	CASSRGQVADEQYF	TGTGCCAGCAGCCGTGGCCAAGTCGCGGACGAGCAGTACTTC
TRBV18	TRBJ2-4	-	-	CASSQERDIDYKQYF	TGTGCCAGCTCACAGGAACGGGACATAGACTACAAGCAGTACTTC
TRBV12-3/TRBV12-4	TRBJ1-5	-	-	CASTAHNQPQHF	TGTGCCAGCACGGCCCACAATCAGCCCCAGCATTTT
TRBV20-1	TRBJ2-7	-	-	CSAQNYEQYF	TGCAGCGCACAAAACTACGAGCAGTACTTC
TRBV28	TRBJ2-2	-	-	CASSLASAGRVGELFF	TGTGCCAGCAGTTTAGCCAGCGCAGGGCGGGTCGGGGAGCTGTTTTTT
TRBV20-1	TRBJ1-6	-	-	CSASDLSPLHF	TGCAGTGCTAGTGACCTTTCACCCCTCCACTTT
TRBV5-5	TRBJ2-1	-	TRBD2	CACSLRLAGYNEQFF	TGTGCCTGCAGCTTGAGGCTAGCGGGGTACAATGAGCAGTTCTTC
TRBV29-1	TRBJ2-3	-	-	CSVRGGAATQYF	TGCAGCGTTAGGGGGGGGGCGGCCACGCAGTATTTT
TRBV6-2/TRBV6-3	TRBJ2-7	-	-	CASSYQSTRDEQYF	TGTGCCAGCAGTTACCAAAGCACTAGAGATGAGCAGTACTTC
TRBV5-1	TRBJ2-1	-	-	CASSRSFQFGDTLNEQFF	TGCGCCAGCAGCAGGTCTTTTCAGTTCGGGGACACCCTAAATGAGCAGTTCTTC
TRBV20-1	TRBJ2-2	few	TRBD2	CSAIAGVGTGELFF	TGCAGTGCTATAGCGGGGGTGGGGACCGGGGAGCTGTTTTTT
TRBV20-1	TRBJ1-5	-	-	CSASRDINNQPQHF	TGCAGTGCTAGTAGGGACATAAACAATCAGCCCCAGCATTTT
TRBV11-2	TRBJ2-5	few	TRBD2	CASSGTSGGSETQYF	TGTGCCAGCAGCGGGACTAGCGGGGGGTCGGAGACCCAGTACTTC
TRBV7-9	TRBJ2-3	few	TRBD2	CASSLWRGVTDTQYF	TGTGCCAGCAGCTTGTGGCGGGGGGTCACAGATACGCAGTATTTT
TRBV9	TRBJ1-6	few	-	CASSARVNSPLHF	TGTGCCAGCAGCGCCAGAGTCAATTCACCCCTCCACTTT
TRBV27	TRBJ2-7	many	TRBD2	CASRRTSGAYEQYF	TGTGCCAGCAGAAGGACTAGCGGTGCCTACGAGCAGTACTTC
TRBV20-1	TRBJ2-1	-	TRBD2	CSASVSGGYNEQFF	TGCAGTGCTAGTGTGTCGGGGGGTTACAATGAGCAGTTCTTC
TRBV30	TRBJ1-2	many	-	CAWSGSIVYGYTF	TGTGCCTGGAGCGGGTCAATTGTCTATGGCTACACCTTC
TRBV7-9	TRBJ2-1	few	TRBD2	CASSLAFSSGDSYNEQFF	TGTGCCAGCAGCTTAGCGTTTTCTAGCGGGGACTCCTACAATGAGCAGTTCTTC
TRBV18	TRBJ2-7	-	TRBD1	CASSPPKDRASYEQYF	TGTGCCAGCTCACCACCTAAGGACAGGGCCTCCTACGAGCAGTACTTC
TRBV5-1	TRBJ1-2	-	-	CASSLDENVARRGGYTF	TGCGCCAGCAGCTTGGATGAAAATGTCGCCCGGCGGGGTGGCTACACCTTC
TRBV29-1	TRBJ1-1	-	TRBD1	CSVVVSGGVNTEAFF	TGCAGCGTTGTGGTGTCAGGGGGGGTGAACACTGAAGCTTTCTTT
TRBV7-2	TRBJ2-6	few	TRBD1	CASSLLSGQGTSGANVLTF	TGTGCCAGCAGCCTCCTGTCGGGACAGGGGACCTCTGGGGCCAACGTCCTGACTTTC
TRBV7-2	TRBJ2-3	-	TRBD2	CASSATGLAGDTQYF	TGTGCCAGCAGCGCAACGGGACTAGCGGGGGATACGCAGTATTTT
TRBV7-2	TRBJ1-6	-	TRBD1	CASSLATGQGTPLHF	TGTGCCAGCAGCTTAGCGACAGGGCAAGGGACACCCCTCCACTTT
TRBV7-2	TRBJ2-1	-	TRBD2	CASSSAGAHNEQFF	TGTGCCAGCAGCTCAGCGGGGGCCCACAATGAGCAGTTCTTC
TRBV2	TRBJ2-5	many	-	CASSGHTYQETQYF	TGTGCCAGCAGTGGACATACGTACCAAGAGACCCAGTACTTC
TRBV27	TRBJ2-3	-	-	CASSAEPGLFTQYF	TGTGCCAGCAGTGCGGAGCCGGGTCTGTTTACGCAGTATTTT
TRBV5-1	TRBJ2-5	-	TRBD1	CASSYRTGEETQYF	TGCGCCAGCAGCTATCGGACAGGGGAAGAGACCCAGTACTTC
TRBV6-2/TRBV6-3	TRBJ2-3	-	-	CASSPGPDTDTQYF	TGTGCCAGCAGTCCGGGCCCAGACACAGATACGCAGTATTTT